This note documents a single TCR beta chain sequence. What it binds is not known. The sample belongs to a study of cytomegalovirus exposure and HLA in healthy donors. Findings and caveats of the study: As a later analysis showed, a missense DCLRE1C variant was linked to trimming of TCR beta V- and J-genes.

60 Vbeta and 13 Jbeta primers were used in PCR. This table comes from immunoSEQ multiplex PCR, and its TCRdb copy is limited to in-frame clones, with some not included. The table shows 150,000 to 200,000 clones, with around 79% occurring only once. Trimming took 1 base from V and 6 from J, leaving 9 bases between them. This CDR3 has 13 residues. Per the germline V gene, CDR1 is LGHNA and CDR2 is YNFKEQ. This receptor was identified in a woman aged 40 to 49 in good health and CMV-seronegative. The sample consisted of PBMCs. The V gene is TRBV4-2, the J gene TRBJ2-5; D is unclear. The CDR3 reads CASSQGARKTQYF. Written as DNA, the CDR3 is TGTGCCAGCAGCCAAGGCGCTAGAAAGACCCAGTACTTC.